This TCR beta chain was observed in a study of OX40 agonist ivuxolimab in advanced cancers. Study information: Patients took ivuxolimab, an agonistic anti-OX40 (CD134) antibody. Hepatocellular carcinoma, melanoma, renal cell or head and neck cancer was diagnosed in the dose-escalation patients. Study-wide results and limits: Relatively little clonal expansion, among the lowest observed, appeared in partial responders at 0.1-3.0 mg/kg. At doses 0.1 to 3.0 mg/kg, CD4+ and CD8+ clones expanded.

Comments on this clone: The antigen is unknown.

Trimming took off 6 bases at V and 5 bases at J, with 13 bases between the two ends. The CDR3 totals 13 residues. Germline loops: CDR1 MNHNS, CDR2 SASEGT. Sequencing was performed with immunoSEQ multiplex PCR; in TCRdb, only in-frame clones are kept and a portion is missing. In the table there are tens of thousands of clones, 92% of which are singletons. V usage is TRBV6-1 and J usage is TRBJ2-5, with TRBD2 as a possible D gene (6 bases). This receptor was taken from an adult with an advanced solid tumor such as melanoma, head and neck, liver or kidney cancer. Sequencing was performed on CD4+ or CD8+ T cells sorted from blood, taken in a trial of the OX40 agonist ivuxolimab. This CDR3 reads CASRRGAGETQYF. The CDR3 nucleotides read TGTGCCAGCAGAAGGGGCGCGGGGGAGACCCAGTACTTC.